Reported below is one TCR beta chain. Its antigen specificity is not known. No clone much larger than this one lies a single base away; base qualities are absent. These data come from a study of PD-L1 blockade in urothelial cancer (dated by TCRdb to about 2017). Concerning the study at large: Therapy was started around 2014 for all patients, and atezolizumab 1,200 mg was administered intravenously every 3 weeks. About 90% of the roughly 29 patients were males with bladder-origin urothelial cancer, and 18 of 29 reported a prior smoking history. An ECOG performance status of 0 or 1 was recorded for the patients, and 0 to 3 prior chemotherapy regimens had been received by the patients. Tumor samples gave a median of approximately 1,400 T cells and about a thousand unique TCRs, with a median clonality of about 0.092 and T cell proportion of roughly 0.099. The study was an exploratory multi-omic analysis of somatic, immune and clinical correlates of response to PD-L1 blockade with atezolizumab in urothelial cancer. TCR sequencing covered pretreatment tumor samples and matched, serially collected peripheral blood taken before and after atezolizumab treatment. Durable clinical benefit meant progression-free survival longer than 6 months, and TCR features were also tested against progression-free and overall survival. In the same patients, pretreatment tumors underwent whole exome sequencing and RNA sequencing in addition to TCR sequencing. Durable clinical benefit was achieved by nine patients but not by the remaining 20. Pretreatment blood TCR-seq was available for 30 or so patients, at least one posttreatment blood collection was obtained for about 24 patients, and tumor TCR-seq was available for about 24 patients. Five patients were left out of tumor TCR analyses because tumors from two patients failed quality control and three patients had no tumor available. Findings and caveats that apply to the study as a whole: The tumor samples were FFPE and were not collected immediately before treatment, and because only one sample per patient was used, heterogeneity may have been missed. A higher proportion of tumor-infiltrating T lymphocytes was found in patients with durable benefit (n of about 24, Mann-Whitney p = 0.047). At 3 weeks after the start of treatment, tumor-associated TCR clones in peripheral blood had expanded more in patients with durable benefit (n of about 20, p = 0.022). Because of the small sample size (n ≈ 31) and the many exploratory analyses performed, the results are intended to be regarded as hypothesis-generating.

The CDR3 sequence holds 13 residues, the cysteine and phenylalanine included. The read is trimmed to its CDR3 DNA, 39 bases read in frame from base 1. Trimming accounts for 10 bases at V and 6 bases at J, while the number of junction bases matched to no gene is 10. The germline V gene provides CDR1 MNHGY and CDR2 SAAAGT. The sample's time point label is to be understood as: pretreatment tumor sample. The cohort included under 35 patients with locally advanced or metastatic urothelial carcinoma who were treated at Memorial Sloan Kettering on a trial protocol. Every piece of tumor tissue used for sequencing was obtained prior to atezolizumab dosing. The Qiagen DNeasy Blood extraction kit was used to purify genomic DNA from total PBMCs and tumor samples. To estimate absolute template abundance from read counts, synthetic TCR analog templates were spiked into each PCR. For FFPE tumors, housekeeping genes were amplified and quantified so that usable DNA could be estimated and T cell fraction could be computed. Using the immunoSEQ assay, TCRbeta CDR3 regions were amplified from genomic DNA with bias-controlled V and J gene primers. Rearranged TCRbeta segments were sequenced at approximately 20X coverage. As for the authors' bioinformatics: Clustering was used to correct sequencing errors, and CDR3s were annotated against IMGT so that V, D and J genes could be assigned. Downstream analyses used only productive TCRbeta rearrangements, leaving out any out-of-frame or stop-codon sequences. Clonality was computed as one minus Shannon entropy normalized by the log of the number of unique productive sequences. Clones differing between time points or between blood and tumor were identified using Fisher's exact test with Benjamini-Hochberg correction, with an adjusted p below 0.01 applied as the threshold. Entries here come from immuneACCESS through TCRdb and include only in-frame sequences with V and J called. Some clones fail to appear in such tables; in the studies checked, an unresolved V gene covers under half of the shortfall, and the cause of the remainder is unknown. V, J and clone size reflect that table, while D and trimming were determined from the DNA. The sample profile shows just over 35,000 clones; roughly 38% of them were found once. The ten largest account for about 9.8% of the sample.

The sequence was collected from a man aged 55-75 years with urothelial cancer. Rearrangement joined TRBV6-8 to TRBJ2-3, and TRBD2 matches 7 of the central bases. The sequencing used tumor tissue, collected before atezolizumab (anti-PD-L1) treatment. CDR3 loop: CATVGGSFDTQYF. The DNA is TGTGCCACCGTGGGGGGGTCGTTCGATACGCAGTATTTT.